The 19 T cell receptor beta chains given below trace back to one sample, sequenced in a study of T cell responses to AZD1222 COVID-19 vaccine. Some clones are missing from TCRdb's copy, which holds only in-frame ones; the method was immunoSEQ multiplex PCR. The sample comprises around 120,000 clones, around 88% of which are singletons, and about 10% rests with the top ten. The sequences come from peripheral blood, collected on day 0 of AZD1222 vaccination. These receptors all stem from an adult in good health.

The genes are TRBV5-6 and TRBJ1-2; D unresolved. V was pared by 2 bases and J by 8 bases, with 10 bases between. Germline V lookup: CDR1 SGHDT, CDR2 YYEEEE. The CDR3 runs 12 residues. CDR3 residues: CASSFGRQGYTF. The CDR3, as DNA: TGTGCCAGCAGCTTCGGGAGGCAGGGCTACACCTTC. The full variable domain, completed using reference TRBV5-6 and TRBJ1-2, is DAGVTQSPTHLIKTRGQQVTLRCSPKSGHDTVSWYQQALGQGPQFIFQYYEEEERQRGNFPDRFSGHQFPNYSSELNVNALLLGDSALYLCASSFGRQGYTFGSGTRLTVV.

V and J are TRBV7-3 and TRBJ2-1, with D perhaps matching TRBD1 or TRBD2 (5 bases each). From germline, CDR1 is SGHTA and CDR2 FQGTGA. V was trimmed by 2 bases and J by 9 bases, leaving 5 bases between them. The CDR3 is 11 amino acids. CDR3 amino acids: CASSLGGEQFF. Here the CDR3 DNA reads TGTGCCAGCAGCTTAGGGGGTGAGCAGTTCTTC.

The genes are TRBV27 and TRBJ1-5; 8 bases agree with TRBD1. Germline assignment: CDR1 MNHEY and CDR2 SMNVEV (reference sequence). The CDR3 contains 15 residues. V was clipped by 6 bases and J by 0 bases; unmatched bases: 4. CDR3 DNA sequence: TGTGCCAGCAGCCGCGGACAGGGTAGCAATCAGCCCCAGCATTTT. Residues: CASSRGQGSNQPQHF.

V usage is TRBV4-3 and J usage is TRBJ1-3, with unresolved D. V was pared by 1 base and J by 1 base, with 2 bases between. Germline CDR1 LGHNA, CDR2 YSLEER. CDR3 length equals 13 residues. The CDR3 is CASSQVSGNTIYF. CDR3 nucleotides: TGCGCCAGCAGCCAAGTATCTGGAAACACCATATATTTT.

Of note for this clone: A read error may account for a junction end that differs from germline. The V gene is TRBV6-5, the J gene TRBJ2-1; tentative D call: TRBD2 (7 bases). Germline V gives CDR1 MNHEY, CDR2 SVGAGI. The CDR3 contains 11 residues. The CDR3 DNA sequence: TGTGCCAGCAGAGGGGGGGCCTACCAGGTCTTC. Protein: CASRGGAYQVF.

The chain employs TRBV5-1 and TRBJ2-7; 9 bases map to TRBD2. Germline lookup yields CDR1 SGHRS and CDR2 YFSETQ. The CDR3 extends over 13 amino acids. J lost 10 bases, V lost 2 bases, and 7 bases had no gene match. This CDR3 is CASSFSLAGLQYF. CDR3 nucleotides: TGCGCCAGCAGCTTCAGTCTAGCGGGGTTACAGTACTTC.

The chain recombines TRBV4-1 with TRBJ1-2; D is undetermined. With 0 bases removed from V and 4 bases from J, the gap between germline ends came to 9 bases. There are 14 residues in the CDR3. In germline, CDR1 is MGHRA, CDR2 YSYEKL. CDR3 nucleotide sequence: TGCGCCAGCAGCCAAGATCCCAGGCCCTATGGCTACACCTTC. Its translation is CASSQDPRPYGYTF.

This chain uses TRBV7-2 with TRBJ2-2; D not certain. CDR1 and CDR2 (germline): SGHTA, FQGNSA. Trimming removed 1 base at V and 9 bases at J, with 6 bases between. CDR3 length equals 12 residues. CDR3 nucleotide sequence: TGTGCCAGCAGCTTAGTTTCGAGGGAGCTGTTTTTT. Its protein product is CASSLVSRELFF. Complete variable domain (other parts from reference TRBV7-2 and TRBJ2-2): GAGVSQSPSNKVTEKGKDVELRCDPISGHTALYWYRQSLGQGLEFLIYFQGNSAPDKSGLPSDRFSAERTGGSVSTLTIQRTQQEDSAVYLCASSLVSRELFFGEGSRLTVL.

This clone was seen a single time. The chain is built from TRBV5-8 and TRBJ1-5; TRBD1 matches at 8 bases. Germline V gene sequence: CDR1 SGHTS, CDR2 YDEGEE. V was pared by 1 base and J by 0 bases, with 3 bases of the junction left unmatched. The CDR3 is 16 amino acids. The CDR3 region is CASSLHRGFSNQPQHF. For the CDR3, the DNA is TGTGCCAGCAGCTTGCACAGGGGGTTTAGCAATCAGCCCCAGCATTTT.

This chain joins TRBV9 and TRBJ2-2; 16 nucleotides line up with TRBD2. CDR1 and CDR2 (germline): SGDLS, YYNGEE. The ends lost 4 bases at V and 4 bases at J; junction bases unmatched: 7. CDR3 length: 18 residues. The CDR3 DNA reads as TGTGCCAGCAGCTCCCCGGGACTAGCGGGGGGGCTCACCGGGGAGCTGTTTTTT. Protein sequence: CASSSPGLAGGLTGELFF.

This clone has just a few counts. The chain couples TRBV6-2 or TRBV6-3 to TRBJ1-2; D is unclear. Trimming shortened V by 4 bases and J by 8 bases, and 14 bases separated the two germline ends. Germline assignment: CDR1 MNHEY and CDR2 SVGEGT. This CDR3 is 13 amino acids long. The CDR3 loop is CASSWSRAGGYTF. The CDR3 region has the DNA TGTGCCAGCAGTTGGTCAAGGGCTGGCGGCTACACCTTC.

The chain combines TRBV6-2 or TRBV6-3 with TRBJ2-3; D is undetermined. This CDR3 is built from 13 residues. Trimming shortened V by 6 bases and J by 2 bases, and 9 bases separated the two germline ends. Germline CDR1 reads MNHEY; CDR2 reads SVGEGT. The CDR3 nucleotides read TGTGCCAGCAGCGGAAGGATCACAGATACGCAGTATTTT. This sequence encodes CASSGRITDTQYF.

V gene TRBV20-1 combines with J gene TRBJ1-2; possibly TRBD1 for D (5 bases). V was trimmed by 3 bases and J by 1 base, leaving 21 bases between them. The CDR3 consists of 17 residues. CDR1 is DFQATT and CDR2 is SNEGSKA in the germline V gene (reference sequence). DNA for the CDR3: TGCAGTGCTAGTAAAGGGGCCCTAGCCTGGAATAACTATGGCTACACCTTC. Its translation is CSASKGALAWNNYGYTF.

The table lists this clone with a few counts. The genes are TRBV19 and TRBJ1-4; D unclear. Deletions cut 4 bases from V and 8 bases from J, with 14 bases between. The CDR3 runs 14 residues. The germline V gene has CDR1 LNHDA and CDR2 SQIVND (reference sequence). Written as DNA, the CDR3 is TGTGCCAGTAGTACAGGTTATAATGACGAAAAACTGTTTTTT. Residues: CASSTGYNDEKLFF.

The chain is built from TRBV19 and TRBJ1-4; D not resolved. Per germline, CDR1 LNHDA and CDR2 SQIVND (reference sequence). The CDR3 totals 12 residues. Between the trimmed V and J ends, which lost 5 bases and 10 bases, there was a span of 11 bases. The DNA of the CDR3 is TGTGCCAGTAGTCCTGACATCAGAAAACTGTTTTTT. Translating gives CASSPDIRKLFF.

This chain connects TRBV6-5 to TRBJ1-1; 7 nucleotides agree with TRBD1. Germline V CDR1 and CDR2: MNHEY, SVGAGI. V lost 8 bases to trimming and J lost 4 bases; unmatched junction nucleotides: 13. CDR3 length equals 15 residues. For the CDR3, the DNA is TGTGCCAGCGTCCCACAGGGGTCGTGGGCCACTGAAGCTTTCTTT. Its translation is CASVPQGSWATEAFF.

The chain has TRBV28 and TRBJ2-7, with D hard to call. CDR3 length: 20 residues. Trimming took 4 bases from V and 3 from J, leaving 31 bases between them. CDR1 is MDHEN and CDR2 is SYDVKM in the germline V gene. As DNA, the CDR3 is TGTGCCAGCAGTTCTTACCGTAACTCCAGGACCCAGGTGGGCCGCTACGAGCAGTACTTC. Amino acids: CASSSYRNSRTQVGRYEQYF.

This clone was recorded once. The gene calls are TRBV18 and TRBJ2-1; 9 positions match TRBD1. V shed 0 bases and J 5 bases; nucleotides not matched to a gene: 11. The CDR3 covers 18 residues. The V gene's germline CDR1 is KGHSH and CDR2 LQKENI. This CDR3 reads CASSPPPLGTGTNNEQFF. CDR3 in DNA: TGTGCCAGCTCACCACCCCCCCTTGGGACAGGGACAAACAATGAGCAGTTCTTC.

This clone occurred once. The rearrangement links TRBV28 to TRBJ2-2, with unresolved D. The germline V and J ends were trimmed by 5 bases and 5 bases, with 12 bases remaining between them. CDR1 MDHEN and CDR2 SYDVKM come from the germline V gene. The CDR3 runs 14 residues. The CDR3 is CASSALFITGELFF. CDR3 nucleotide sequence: TGTGCCAGCAGTGCCCTTTTTATTACCGGGGAGCTGTTTTTT. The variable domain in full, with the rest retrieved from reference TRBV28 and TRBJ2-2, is DVKVTQSSRYLVKRTGEKVFLECVQDMDHENMFWYRQDPGLGLRLIYFSYDVKMKEKGDIPEGYSVSREKKERFSLILESASTNQTSMYLCASSALFITGELFFGEGSRLTVL.